Shown below are 23 T cell receptor beta chains from a single sample sequenced in a study of blood T cell repertoires in COVID-19 (TCRdb year 2020). To prepare the library, the immunoSEQ multiplex PCR assay was applied. TCRdb stores this immuneACCESS table with in-frame sequences only. Part of the clones is absent; in the studies checked, under half of the shortfall reflects unresolved V genes, and no reason is known for the rest. The sample table lists some 80,000 clones, about four fifths of them with a count of one. The top ten constitute about 35% of the sample. The sequenced material came from peripheral blood. The receptors were gathered from a woman aged 70 to 79 with acute or convalescent COVID-19.

This sequence joins TRBV3-1 (or the pseudogene TRBV3-2) and TRBJ2-2; 8 bases map to TRBD2. J gave up 5 bases and V 7 bases, and 15 bases lay outside the gene matches. The length of the CDR3 is 17 residues. The V gene's germline CDR1 is LGHDT and CDR2 YNNKEL (reference sequence). CDR3 sequence (DNA): TGTGCCAGCACCCGTGGGGCGGGAGGCCCTGGGACCGGGGAGCTGTTTTTT. Translation: CASTRGAGGPGTGELFF.

The chain is built from TRBV3-1 (or the pseudogene TRBV3-2) and TRBJ1-3; 9 bases line up with TRBD1. After removal of 4 bases from V and 0 bases from J, the junction contained 7 bases not matched to a gene. Germline values: CDR1 LGHDT, CDR2 YNNKEL (reference sequence). This CDR3 comprises 17 residues. The CDR3 nucleotides are TGTGCCAGCAGCCCATGGGACAGGGCGGCCTCTGGAAACACCATATATTTT. It is translated as CASSPWDRAASGNTIYF.

This clone was observed a few times. V is TRBV7-2 and J is TRBJ1-2; 9 bases are a match to TRBD1. J was trimmed by 6 bases and V by 5 bases; bases with no gene match: 7. The CDR3 is 14 amino acids. CDR1 and CDR2 from the germline V gene are SGHTA and FQGNSA. The CDR3 sequence: CASSTRDRANGYTF. The CDR3 DNA sequence: TGTGCCAGCAGCACAAGGGACAGGGCCAATGGCTACACCTTC.

The chain uses TRBV9 and TRBJ1-1; D is unresolved. This CDR3 is built from 13 residues. Per germline, CDR1 SGDLS and CDR2 YYNGEE. The V and J ends lost 0 bases and 8 bases respectively, with 11 bases between them. The CDR3 coding sequence is TGTGCCAGCAGCGTAGGGGCAGGTGGGGAAGCTTTCTTT. The encoded protein is CASSVGAGGEAFF.

This clone was counted only a few times. The V and J genes are TRBV6-1 and TRBJ1-6, with D hard to call. The CDR3 length is 13 residues. The germline V and J ends were trimmed by 2 bases and 10 bases, with 9 bases remaining between them. Germline V gene lookup returns CDR1 MNHNS and CDR2 SASEGT. CDR3 coding DNA: TGTGCCAGCAGTGAAATTCAGGTGTCACCCCTCCACTTT. As protein: CASSEIQVSPLHF.

This chain joins TRBV11-2 and TRBJ2-2; 8 bases line up with TRBD2. CDR1 and CDR2 (germline): SGHAT, FQNNGV. V trimming: 7 bases; J trimming: 5 bases; junction bases outside the gene matches: 9. This CDR3 comprises 15 residues. The CDR3 protein is CASNLAGGSTGELFF. In nucleotides, the CDR3 is TGTGCCAGCAACCTAGCGGGCGGGAGTACCGGGGAGCTGTTTTTT. The full variable domain, in which reference TRBV11-2 and TRBJ2-2 provide the parts outside the CDR3, is EAGVAQSPRYKIIEKRQSVAFWCNPISGHATLYWYQQILGQGPKLLIQFQNNGVVDDSQLPKDRFSAERLKGVDSTLKIQPAKLEDSAVYLCASNLAGGSTGELFFGEGSRLTVL.

This clone was observed a single time. The gene calls are TRBV5-4 and TRBJ2-1; TRBD2 agrees at 12 bases. The junction had 4 bases not matched to a gene; V was cut back by 2 bases and J by 4 bases. There are 16 residues in the CDR3. Germline values: CDR1 SGHNT, CDR2 YYREEE (reference sequence). CDR3 residues: CASSLLAGGQYNEQFF. In DNA form, the CDR3 reads TGTGCCAGCAGCTTACTAGCGGGGGGTCAATACAATGAGCAGTTCTTC. The full variable domain, in which reference TRBV5-4 and TRBJ2-1 provide the parts outside the CDR3, is ETGVTQSPTHLIKTRGQQVTLRCSSQSGHNTVSWYQQALGQGPQFIFQYYREEENGRGNFPPRFSGLQFPNYSSELNVNALELDDSALYLCASSLLAGGQYNEQFFGPGTRLTVL.

The sample holds many counts of this clone. The V gene is TRBV7-3, the J gene TRBJ2-1; 11 nucleotides align to TRBD2. V was clipped by 5 bases and J by 7 bases; unmatched bases: 7. Germline V gene sequence: CDR1 SGHTA, CDR2 FQGTGA. CDR3 length: 15 residues. The CDR3 reads CASSPILAGVNEQFF. CDR3 DNA sequence: TGTGCCAGCAGCCCTATACTAGCGGGAGTGAATGAGCAGTTCTTC.

This chain uses TRBV5-1 with TRBJ1-1; D gene ambiguous. Per germline, CDR1 SGHRS and CDR2 YFSETQ. V shed 0 bases and J shed 1 base, with 4 bases lying between them. The CDR3 loop spans 13 amino acids. In DNA, the CDR3 is TGCGCCAGCAGCTTGGGTCGGAACACTGAAGCTTTCTTT. It yields the protein CASSLGRNTEAFF. Looking up the rest from reference TRBV5-1 and TRBJ1-1 gives the full variable domain: KAGVTQTPRYLIKTRGQQVTLSCSPISGHRSVSWYQQTPGQGLQFLFEYFSETQRNKGNFPGRFSGRQFSNSRSEMNVSTLELGDSALYLCASSLGRNTEAFFGQGTRLTVV.

V usage is TRBV5-1 and J usage is TRBJ2-3, with TRBD1 matching 8 bases. Germline CDR1 SGHRS, CDR2 YFSETQ. CDR3 size: 15 residues. Trimming took 0 bases from V and 3 from J; bases not matched to a gene: 3. As DNA, the CDR3 is TGCGCCAGCAGCTTGGAAGGACAGGGAACAGATACGCAGTATTTT. This gives the protein CASSLEGQGTDTQYF.

The V and J genes are TRBV6-5 and TRBJ1-2; 11 bases match TRBD1. CDR3 length: 15 residues. CDR1 is MNHEY, CDR2 SVGAGI, per germline. Losses at the gene ends were 7 bases for V and 2 bases for J; bases not matched to a gene: 6. The CDR3 is CASTGRDRGNYGYTF. CDR3 nucleotides: TGTGCCAGCACCGGGCGGGACAGGGGGAACTATGGCTACACCTTC.

This clone was detected only a few times. The CDR3 region is CASSPGTGSTYEQYF. The CDR3 nucleotides read TGTGCCAGCAGCCCCGGGACAGGAAGTACTTACGAGCAGTACTTC. V and J are TRBV7-3 and TRBJ2-7; TRBD1 agrees at 8 bases. With 5 bases clipped from V and 4 bases from J, the junction kept 10 bases outside the gene matches. Germline assignment: CDR1 SGHTA and CDR2 FQGTGA. The CDR3 extends over 15 amino acids.

The CDR3 reads CASSPNRNQPQHF. The CDR3 DNA sequence: TGTGCCAGCTCACCTAATCGCAATCAGCCCCAGCATTTT. The rearrangement links TRBV18 to TRBJ1-5; D is undetermined. The CDR3 extends over 13 amino acids. Germline CDR1 KGHSH, CDR2 LQKENI. V lost 3 bases to trimming and J lost 2 bases, with 5 bases between them.

The CDR3 DNA reads as TGTGCCAGCAGCCTCCCGGGGTATAATCAGCCCCAGCATTTT. It codes for CASSLPGYNQPQHF. The V and J genes are TRBV7-2 and TRBJ1-5, with D unclear. Trimming removed 5 bases from V and 4 bases from J, with 12 bases in between. Germline V CDR1 and CDR2: SGHTA, FQGNSA. This CDR3 is 14 amino acids long.

The gene calls are TRBV5-1 and TRBJ1-1; 9 nucleotides agree with TRBD1. In germline, CDR1 is SGHRS, CDR2 YFSETQ. Losses at the gene ends were 4 bases for V and 7 bases for J; bases not matched to a gene: 5. The CDR3 runs 13 residues. This CDR3 is CASSLLGQGEAFF. CDR3 sequence (DNA): TGCGCCAGCAGCCTCTTGGGACAGGGTGAAGCTTTCTTT.

The rearrangement uses TRBV10-3 and TRBJ2-3, with TRBD2 matching 8 bases. The V gene end was trimmed by 2 bases and the J gene end by 0 bases; junction bases not matched to a gene: 1. This CDR3 contains 15 residues. Germline V CDR1 and CDR2: ENHRY, SYGVKD. CDR3: CAISEGGRSTDTQYF. CDR3 nucleotide sequence: TGTGCCATCAGTGAGGGCGGGAGGAGCACAGATACGCAGTATTTT.

The V call is TRBV5-1, the J call TRBJ1-1; D perhaps matches TRBD1 (6 bases). The V end lost 3 bases, the J end lost 1 base, and 7 bases lay between the germline ends. The CDR3 runs to 13 residues. Germline V CDR1 and CDR2: SGHRS, YFSETQ. The chain's CDR3 is CASSYRENTEAFF. For the CDR3, the DNA is TGCGCCAGCAGCTACAGGGAGAACACTGAAGCTTTCTTT.

This chain links TRBV29-1 with TRBJ1-2, with 9 positions matching TRBD1. There are 15 residues in the CDR3. CDR1 SQVTM and CDR2 ANQGSEA come from the germline V gene. V lost 6 bases to trimming and J lost 7 bases; unmatched junction nucleotides: 15. The CDR3 nucleotides are TGCAGCGTCGGAGAACTACAGGGGGCGGGGAGTGGCTACACCTTC. It encodes CSVGELQGAGSGYTF. Full variable domain (remainder filled in from reference TRBV29-1 and TRBJ1-2): SAVISQKPSRDICQRGTSLTIQCQVDSQVTMMFWYRQQPGQSLTLIATANQGSEATYESGFVIDKFPISRPNLTFSTLTVSNMSPEDSSIYLCSVGELQGAGSGYTFGSGTRLTVV.

V is TRBV5-6 and J is TRBJ2-4, with D perhaps matching TRBD2 (7 bases). Trimming shortened V by 0 bases and J by 9 bases, and 13 bases separated the two germline ends. CDR3 size: 14 residues. Germline CDR1 reads SGHDT; CDR2 reads YYEEEE. As DNA, the CDR3 is TGTGCCAGCAGCTTGGAGGGGGGGTTCGGCATTCAGTACTTC. Residues: CASSLEGGFGIQYF.

The chain carries TRBV19 and TRBJ2-2; 13 bases are a match to TRBD2. Trimming took 8 bases from V and 1 from J; bases not matched to a gene: 13. The CDR3 is 19 residues long. Germline loops: CDR1 LNHDA, CDR2 SQIVND (reference sequence). CDR3 nucleotides: TGTGCCAGTCAGCCTCCAAGACTAGCGGGAGGATGGAACACCGGGGAGCTGTTTTTT. Translated: CASQPPRLAGGWNTGELFF.

The V and J genes are TRBV19 and TRBJ1-1; possibly TRBD1 for D (6 bases). Germline CDR1 reads LNHDA; CDR2 reads SQIVND (reference sequence). The CDR3 is 15 amino acids. V lost 3 bases and J 6 bases, leaving 17 bases between the germline ends. The DNA of the CDR3 is TGTGCCAGTAGTATCTCACAGGGAAGCTACGCTGAAGCTTTCTTT. Encoded protein: CASSISQGSYAEAFF.

V usage is TRBV7-9 and J usage is TRBJ2-5; D remains unclear. The germline V and J ends were trimmed by 3 bases and 0 bases, with 8 bases remaining between them. The CDR3 is made up of 14 amino acids. CDR1 and CDR2 (germline): SEHNR, FQNEAQ (reference sequence). The CDR3 coding sequence is TGTGCCAGCAGCTTCACAGAGCACCAAGAGACCCAGTACTTC. Translation gives CASSFTEHQETQYF.

The chain uses TRBV2 and TRBJ1-4; 7 bases fit TRBD1. This CDR3 has 14 residues. Germline lookup yields CDR1 SNHLY and CDR2 FYNNEI. J was trimmed by 6 bases and V by 5 bases; bases with no gene match: 6. CDR3 DNA sequence: TGTGCCAGCAGTACCCAGGGGGGCGATGAAAAACTGTTTTTT. It codes for CASSTQGGDEKLFF.